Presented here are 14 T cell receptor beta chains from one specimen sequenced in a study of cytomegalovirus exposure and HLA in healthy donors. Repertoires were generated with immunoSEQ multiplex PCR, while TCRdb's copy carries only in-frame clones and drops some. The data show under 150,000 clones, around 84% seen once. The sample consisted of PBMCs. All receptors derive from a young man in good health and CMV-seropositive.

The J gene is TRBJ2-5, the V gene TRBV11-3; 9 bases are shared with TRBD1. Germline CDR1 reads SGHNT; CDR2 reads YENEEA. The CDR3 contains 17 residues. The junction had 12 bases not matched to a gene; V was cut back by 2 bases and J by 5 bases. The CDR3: CASSLSGTGTIGETQYF. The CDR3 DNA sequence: TGTGCCAGCAGCTTAAGTGGGACAGGGACGATCGGGGAGACCCAGTACTTC.

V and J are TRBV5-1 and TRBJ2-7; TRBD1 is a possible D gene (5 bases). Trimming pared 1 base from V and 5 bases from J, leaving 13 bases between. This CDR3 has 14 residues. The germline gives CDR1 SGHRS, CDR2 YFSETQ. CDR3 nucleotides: TGCGCCAGCAGCTTGTGGCACCAGGGCAACGAGCAGTACTTC. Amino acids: CASSLWHQGNEQYF.

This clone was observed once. CDR3 loop: CASSPYDSNTEAFF. CDR3 in DNA: TGTGCCAGCTCACCATACGACTCGAACACTGAAGCTTTCTTT. The rearrangement links TRBV18 to TRBJ1-1; D gene unclear. V was cut by 2 bases and J by 1 base, with 8 bases left in between. This CDR3 has 14 residues. Looked up from germline, CDR1 is KGHSH and CDR2 is LQKENI. The variable domain in full, with the rest retrieved from reference TRBV18 and TRBJ1-1, is NAGVMQNPRHLVRRRGQEARLRCSPMKGHSHVYWYRQLPEEGLKFMVYLQKENIIDESGMPKERFSAEFPKEGPSILRIQQVVRGDSAAYFCASSPYDSNTEAFFGQGTRLTVV.

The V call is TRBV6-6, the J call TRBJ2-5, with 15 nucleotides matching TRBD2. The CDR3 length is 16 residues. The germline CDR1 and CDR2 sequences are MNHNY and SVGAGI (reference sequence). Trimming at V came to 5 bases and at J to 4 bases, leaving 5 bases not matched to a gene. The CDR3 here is CASSGTSGRFRETQYF. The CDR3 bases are TGTGCCAGCAGTGGGACTAGCGGGAGGTTTCGAGAGACCCAGTACTTC.

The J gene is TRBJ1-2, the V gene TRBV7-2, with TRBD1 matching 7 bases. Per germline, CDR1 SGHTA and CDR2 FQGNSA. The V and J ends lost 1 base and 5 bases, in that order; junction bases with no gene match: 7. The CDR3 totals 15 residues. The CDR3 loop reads CASSLGDSPGYGYTF. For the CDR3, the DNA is TGTGCCAGCAGCTTAGGGGACAGCCCGGGATATGGCTACACCTTC. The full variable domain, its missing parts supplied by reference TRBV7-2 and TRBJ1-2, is GAGVSQSPSNKVTEKGKDVELRCDPISGHTALYWYRQSLGQGLEFLIYFQGNSAPDKSGLPSDRFSAERTGGSVSTLTIQRTQQEDSAVYLCASSLGDSPGYGYTFGSGTRLTVV.

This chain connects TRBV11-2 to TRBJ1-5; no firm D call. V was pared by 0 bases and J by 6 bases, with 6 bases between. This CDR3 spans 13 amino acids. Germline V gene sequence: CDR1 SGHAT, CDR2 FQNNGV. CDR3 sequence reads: CASSLDVPQPQHF. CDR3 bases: TGTGCCAGCAGCTTAGACGTTCCTCAGCCCCAGCATTTT.

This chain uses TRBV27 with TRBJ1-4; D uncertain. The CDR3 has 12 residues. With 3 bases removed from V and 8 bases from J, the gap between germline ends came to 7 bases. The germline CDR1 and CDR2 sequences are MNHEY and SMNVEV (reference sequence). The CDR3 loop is CASSFYGEKLFF. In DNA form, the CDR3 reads TGTGCCAGCAGTTTTTACGGGGAAAAACTGTTTTTT.

CDR3 residues: CAWSADRDEAFF. In DNA, the CDR3 is TGTGCCTGGAGTGCCGACAGGGACGAAGCTTTCTTT. The chain employs TRBV30 and TRBJ1-1; 7 nucleotides match TRBD1. Trimming took 1 base from V and 8 from J; bases not matched to a gene: 4. CDR1 and CDR2 from the germline V gene are GTSNPN and SVGIG (reference sequence). The CDR3 runs to 12 residues.

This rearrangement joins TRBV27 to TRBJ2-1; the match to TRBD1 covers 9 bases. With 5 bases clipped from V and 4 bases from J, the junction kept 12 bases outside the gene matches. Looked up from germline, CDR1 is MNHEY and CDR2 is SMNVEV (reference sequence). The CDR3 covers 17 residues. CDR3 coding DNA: TGTGCCAGCAGTGAGCTAAAGACGGGACAGGGTTACAATGAGCAGTTCTTC. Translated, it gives CASSELKTGQGYNEQFF.

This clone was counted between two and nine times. The CDR3 protein is CASRWDRGEAQYF. CDR3 coding DNA: TGCGCCAGCAGGTGGGACCGGGGGGAGGCCCAGTACTTC. This sequence joins TRBV5-1 and TRBJ2-5; 7 bases are a match to TRBD2. V dropped 5 bases and J dropped 9; count of bases not matched to a gene: 10. The CDR3 loop spans 13 amino acids. The germline CDR1 and CDR2 sequences are SGHRS and YFSETQ.

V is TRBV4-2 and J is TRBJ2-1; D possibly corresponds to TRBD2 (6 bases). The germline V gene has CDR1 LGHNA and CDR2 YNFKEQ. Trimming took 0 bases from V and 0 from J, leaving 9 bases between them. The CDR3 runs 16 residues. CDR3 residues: CASSQEGGVSYNEQFF. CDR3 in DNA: TGTGCCAGCAGCCAAGAAGGCGGGGTCTCCTACAATGAGCAGTTCTTC.

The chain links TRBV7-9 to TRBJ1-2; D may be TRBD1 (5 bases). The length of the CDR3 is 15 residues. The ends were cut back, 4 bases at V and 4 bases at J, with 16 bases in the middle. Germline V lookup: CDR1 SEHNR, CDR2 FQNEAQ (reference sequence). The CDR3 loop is CASSYFGADLYGYTF. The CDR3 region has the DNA TGTGCCAGCAGCTATTTTGGGGCAGACCTCTATGGCTACACCTTC.

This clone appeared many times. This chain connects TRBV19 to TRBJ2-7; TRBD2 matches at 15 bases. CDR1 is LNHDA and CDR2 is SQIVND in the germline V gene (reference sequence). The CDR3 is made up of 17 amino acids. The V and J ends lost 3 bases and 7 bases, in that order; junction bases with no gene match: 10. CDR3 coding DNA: TGTGCCAGTAGTATCGGGACTAGCGGGAGGTCCCCAGGTGAGCAGTACTTC. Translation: CASSIGTSGRSPGEQYF. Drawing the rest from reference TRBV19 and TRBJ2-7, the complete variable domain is DGGITQSPKYLFRKEGQNVTLSCEQNLNHDAMYWYRQDPGQGLRLIYYSQIVNDFQKGDIAEGYSVSREKKESFPLTVTSAQKNPTAFYLCASSIGTSGRSPGEQYFGPGTRLTVT.

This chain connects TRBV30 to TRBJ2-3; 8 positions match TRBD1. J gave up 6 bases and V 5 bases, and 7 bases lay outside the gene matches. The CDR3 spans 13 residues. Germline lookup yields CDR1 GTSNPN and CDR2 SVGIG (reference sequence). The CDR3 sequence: CAWATQGADTQYF. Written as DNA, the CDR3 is TGTGCCTGGGCGACTCAGGGGGCCGATACGCAGTATTTT.